This TCR beta chain was documented in a study of T cell responses to AZD1222 COVID-19 vaccine (dated by TCRdb to the early 2020s). For context, the study as a whole: Because spike-specific TCR depth and breadth did not differ between the two schedules, AZD1222 recipients who got a second dose at roughly 4 weeks were pooled with those who got a second dose at roughly 12 weeks. Enrollment into the trials was organized by age into subgroups of 18-55, 56-69 and 70-plus years, and those subgroups contained roughly 140, 27 and 60 TCR-sequenced participants, respectively. TCR sequencing covered more than 230 trial participants: 200 to 210 given two doses of AZD1222 and approximately 26 given two doses of MenACWY control vaccine.

The research as a whole found: Participants were mostly white British, with more females than males. The authors suggested clonal diversity may have been underestimated. Only 5 to 7 AZD1222 recipients were SARS-CoV-2 seropositive at baseline, limiting conclusions about previously exposed vaccinees. No day 14 peak-response samples were available, so repertoires were characterized only after the peak T cell response. Reportedly, almost half of the unique spike-specific TCRs recognized epitopes lying outside the regions that are mutated in the B.1.351 and B.1.1.7 variants. The vaccine-associated CD4 TCRs covered the entire spike protein, and the dominant responses fell in regions 160-218 and 743-854. After two AZD1222 doses, both the breadth and the depth of spike-specific TCRs were significantly higher than at day 0 and than in MenACWY recipients. In the small 56-69-year group, the increase in depth fell short of significance, most likely because of low power.

The CDR3 regions of human TCRbeta chains were analyzed by immunosequencing. The authors' pipeline ran thus. Repertoire TCRs were matched against a reference library of SARS-CoV-2-specific TCRs generated with the MIRA antigen-specificity platform. Breadth was defined as the fraction of unique TCRs that were SARS-CoV-2-associated. Depth was defined as the fraction of total T cells that were SARS-CoV-2-associated. Using the MIRA data, every spike-specific TCR was mapped to the spike region that the TCR reacted to and assigned to either a CD4 or a CD8 class. Log10-transformed breadth and depth values were compared by one-way ANOVA with Sidak's multiple comparisons tests. The table comes from immuneACCESS by way of TCRdb, which keeps in-frame sequences with V and J called. Part of the clones is missing from these tables; in studies checked, under half for an unresolved V gene and the rest for unknown reasons. V, J and clone size reflect that table, while D and trimming were determined from the DNA. This sample has around 200,000 clones in its table, and just over 85% of those were observed once. 6% to 8.5% of the sample is in the top ten clones.

The label giving this sample's time point can be read as: baseline before first vaccination. The vaccinee samples were drawn from two UK trials, COV001 and COV002, one of which was a single-blind randomized controlled phase 2/3 trial testing AZD1222 (ChAdOx1 nCoV-19) in healthy adults. For TCRbeta chain sequencing, PBMC samples from trial participants were taken at day 0 and at day 28 after the second dose. This clone was recorded only once. The clone's antigen remains unknown. Base qualities were left out, and no much larger clone turns up one base away. Measured from the cysteine to the phenylalanine, the CDR3 is 15 residues long. Only the CDR3 portion is preserved as DNA: 45 bases, with reading frame beginning at the first base. Trimming takes 0 bases off V and 4 bases off J; junction bases not matched to a gene: 3. The germline V gene specifies SGDLS as CDR1 and YYNGEE as CDR2.

The sequencing here drew on peripheral blood, taken on day 0 of AZD1222 vaccination. This sequence uses TRBV9 and TRBJ2-1; a stretch of 8 junction bases matches TRBD2. The TCR was taken from an adult in good health. The CDR3 is CASSVEGTRYNEQFF. The DNA sequence is as follows: TGTGCCAGCAGCGTAGAGGGGACTAGATACAATGAGCAGTTCTTC.